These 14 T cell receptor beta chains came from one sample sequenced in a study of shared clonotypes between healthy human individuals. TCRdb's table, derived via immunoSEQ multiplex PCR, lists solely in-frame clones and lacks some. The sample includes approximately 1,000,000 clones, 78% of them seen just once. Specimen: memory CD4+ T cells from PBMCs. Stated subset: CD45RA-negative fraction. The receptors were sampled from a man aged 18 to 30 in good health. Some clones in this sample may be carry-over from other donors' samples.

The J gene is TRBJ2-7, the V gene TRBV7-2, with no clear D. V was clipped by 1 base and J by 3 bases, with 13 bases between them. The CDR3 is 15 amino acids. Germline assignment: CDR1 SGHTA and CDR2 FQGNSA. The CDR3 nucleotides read TGTGCCAGCAGCTTAGAACTTAGTACGGTCTACGAGCAGTACTTC. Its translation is CASSLELSTVYEQYF.

The CDR3 sequence: CASRGGSGMTGELFF. The CDR3 region has the DNA TGTGCCAGCAGGGGGGGTAGCGGGATGACCGGGGAGCTGTTTTTT. The rearrangement links TRBV2 to TRBJ2-2; 8 nucleotides agree with TRBD2. The ends lost 6 bases at V and 5 bases at J; junction bases unmatched: 8. This CDR3 comprises 15 residues. Germline CDR1 and CDR2: SNHLY and FYNNEI.

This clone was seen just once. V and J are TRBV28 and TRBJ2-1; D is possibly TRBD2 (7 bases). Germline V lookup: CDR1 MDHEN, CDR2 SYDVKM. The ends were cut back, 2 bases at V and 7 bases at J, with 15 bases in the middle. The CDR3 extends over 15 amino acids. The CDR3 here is CASSLGGGSSNEQFF. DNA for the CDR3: TGTGCCAGCAGTTTAGGGGGCGGGAGTAGTAATGAGCAGTTCTTC.

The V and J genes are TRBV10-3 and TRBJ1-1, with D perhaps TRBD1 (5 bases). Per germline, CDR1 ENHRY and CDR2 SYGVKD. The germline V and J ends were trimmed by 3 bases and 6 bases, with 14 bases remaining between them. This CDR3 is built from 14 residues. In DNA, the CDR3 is TGTGCCATCAGTGACGGTGAGGGGTCGGCTGAAGCTTTCTTT. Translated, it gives CAISDGEGSAEAFF.

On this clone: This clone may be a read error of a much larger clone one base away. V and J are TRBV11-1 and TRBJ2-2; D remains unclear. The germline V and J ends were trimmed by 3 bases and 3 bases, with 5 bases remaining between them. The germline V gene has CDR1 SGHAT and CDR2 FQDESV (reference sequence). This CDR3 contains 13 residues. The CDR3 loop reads CASSLTYTGELFF. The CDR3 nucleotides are TGTGCCAGCAGCTTGACTTACACCGGGGAGCTGTTTTTT.

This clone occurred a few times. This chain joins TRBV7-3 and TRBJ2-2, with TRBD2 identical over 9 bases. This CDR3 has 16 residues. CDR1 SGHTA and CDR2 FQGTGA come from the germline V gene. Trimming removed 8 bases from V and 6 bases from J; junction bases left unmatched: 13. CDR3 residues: CASAPGAGGGPGELFF. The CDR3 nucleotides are TGTGCCAGCGCGCCTGGGGCGGGAGGGGGCCCCGGGGAGCTGTTTTTT.

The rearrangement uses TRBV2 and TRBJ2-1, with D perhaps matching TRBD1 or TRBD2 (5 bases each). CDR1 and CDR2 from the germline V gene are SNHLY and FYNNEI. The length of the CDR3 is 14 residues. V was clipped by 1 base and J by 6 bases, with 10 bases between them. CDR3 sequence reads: CASSEGGSGNEQFF. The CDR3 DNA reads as TGTGCCAGCAGTGAAGGGGGGAGCGGCAATGAGCAGTTCTTC.

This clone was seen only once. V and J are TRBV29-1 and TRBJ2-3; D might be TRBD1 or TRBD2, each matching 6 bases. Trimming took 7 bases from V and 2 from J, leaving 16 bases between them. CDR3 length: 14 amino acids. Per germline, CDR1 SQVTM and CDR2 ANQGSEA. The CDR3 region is CSGGASADTDTQYF. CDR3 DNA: TGCAGCGGGGGGGCATCAGCGGACACAGATACGCAGTATTTT.

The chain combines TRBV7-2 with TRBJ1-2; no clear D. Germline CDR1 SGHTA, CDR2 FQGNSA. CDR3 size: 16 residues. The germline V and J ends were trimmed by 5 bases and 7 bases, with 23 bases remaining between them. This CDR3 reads CASSINSGLRKVGYTF. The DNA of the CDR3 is TGTGCCAGCAGCATAAACAGTGGGCTTCGGAAAGTTGGCTACACCTTC. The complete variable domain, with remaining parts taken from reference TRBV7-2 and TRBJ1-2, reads GAGVSQSPSNKVTEKGKDVELRCDPISGHTALYWYRQSLGQGLEFLIYFQGNSAPDKSGLPSDRFSAERTGGSVSTLTIQRTQQEDSAVYLCASSINSGLRKVGYTFGSGTRLTVV.

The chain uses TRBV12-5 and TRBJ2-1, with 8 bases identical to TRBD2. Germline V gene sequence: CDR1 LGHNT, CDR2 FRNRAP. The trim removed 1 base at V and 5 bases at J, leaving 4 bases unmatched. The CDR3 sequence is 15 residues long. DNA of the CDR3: TGTGCTAGTGGTTTGGGGGGTAGCGGGAACAATGAGCAGTTCTTC. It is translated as CASGLGGSGNNEQFF. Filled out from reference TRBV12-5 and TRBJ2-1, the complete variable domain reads DARVTQTPRHKVTEMGQEVTMRCQPILGHNTVFWYRQTMMQGLELLAYFRNRAPLDDSGMPKDRFSAEMPDATLATLKIQPSEPRDSAVYFCASGLGGSGNNEQFFGPGTRLTVL.

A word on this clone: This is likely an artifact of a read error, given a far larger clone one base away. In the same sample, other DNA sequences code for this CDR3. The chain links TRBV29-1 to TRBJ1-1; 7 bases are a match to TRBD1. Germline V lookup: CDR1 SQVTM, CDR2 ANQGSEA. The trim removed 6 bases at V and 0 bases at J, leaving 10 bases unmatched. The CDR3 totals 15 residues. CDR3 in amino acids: CSVQTGAAMNTEAFF. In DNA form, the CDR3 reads TGCAGCGTCCAAACAGGGGCCGCAATGAACACTGAAGCTTTCTTT. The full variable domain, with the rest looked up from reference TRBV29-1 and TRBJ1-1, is SAVISQKPSRDICQRGTSLTIQCQVDSQVTMMFWYRQQPGQSLTLIATANQGSEATYESGFVIDKFPISRPNLTFSTLTVSNMSPEDSSIYLCSVQTGAAMNTEAFFGQGTRLTVV.

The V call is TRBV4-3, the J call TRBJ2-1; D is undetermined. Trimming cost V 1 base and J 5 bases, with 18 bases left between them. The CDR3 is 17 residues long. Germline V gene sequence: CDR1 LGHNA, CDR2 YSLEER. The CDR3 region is CASSQAGTILENNEQFF. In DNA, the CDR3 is TGCGCCAGCAGCCAAGCTGGAACCATCCTGGAAAACAATGAGCAGTTCTTC.

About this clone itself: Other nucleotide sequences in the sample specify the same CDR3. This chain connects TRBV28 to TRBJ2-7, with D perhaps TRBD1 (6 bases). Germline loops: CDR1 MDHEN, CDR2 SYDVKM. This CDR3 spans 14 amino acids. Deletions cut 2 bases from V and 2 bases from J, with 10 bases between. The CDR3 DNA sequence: TGTGCCAGCAGTTTAGTAGGACAGACCTACGAGCAGTACTTC. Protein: CASSLVGQTYEQYF.

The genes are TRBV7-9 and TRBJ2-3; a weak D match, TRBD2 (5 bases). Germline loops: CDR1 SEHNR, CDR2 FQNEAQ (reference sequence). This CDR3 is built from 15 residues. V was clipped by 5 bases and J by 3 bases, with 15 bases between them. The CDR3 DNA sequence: TGTGCCAGCAGCCCAAGCCGGACTGTGACAGATACGCAGTATTTT. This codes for CASSPSRTVTDTQYF.